These 22 T cell receptor beta chains share one sample of origin, sequenced in a study of shared clonotypes between healthy human individuals. Generated by immunoSEQ multiplex PCR, the TCRdb table keeps only in-frame clones and is missing some. This table holds millions of clones, just over 90% found once. CD45RO-negative, CCR7-positively selected cells formed the naive CD8 fraction, excluding terminally differentiated effector memory CD45RA+ cells. The material sequenced was naive CD8+ T cells from PBMCs. The receptors come from a man aged 18 to 30 in good health. Some clones in this sample may be carry-over from other donors' samples.

This clone appeared once. The chain recombines TRBV6-4 with TRBJ2-2, with D unclear. Germline CDR1 is MRHNA and CDR2 is SNTAGT. Between the trimmed V and J ends, which lost 4 bases and 5 bases, there was a span of 5 bases. The CDR3 extends over 12 amino acids. CDR3: CASSGGTGELFF. Written as DNA, the CDR3 is TGTGCCAGCAGTGGGGGAACCGGGGAGCTGTTTTTT.

This chain connects TRBV9 to TRBJ2-3, with TRBD1 identical over 10 bases. This CDR3 is built from 16 residues. From germline, CDR1 is SGDLS and CDR2 YYNGEE. V lost 2 bases and J lost 7; bases outside the gene matches: 10. CDR3 sequence: CASSVGTGVPSYTQYF. The CDR3 bases are TGTGCCAGCAGCGTTGGGACAGGGGTTCCCTCGTATACGCAGTATTTT.

CDR3 sequence: CASSPQGETEAFF. The CDR3 DNA is TGTGCCAGCAGCCCCCAGGGGGAGACTGAAGCTTTCTTT. The rearrangement links TRBV7-9 to TRBJ1-1, with 7 positions matching TRBD1. The V gene's germline CDR1 is SEHNR and CDR2 FQNEAQ (reference sequence). Losses at the gene ends were 5 bases for V and 5 bases for J; bases not matched to a gene: 5. The CDR3 consists of 13 residues.

The chain combines TRBV19 with TRBJ2-7; 9 nucleotides align to TRBD2. The germline V gene has CDR1 LNHDA and CDR2 SQIVND (reference sequence). The CDR3 sequence is 15 residues long. Trimming at V came to 4 bases and at J to 3 bases, leaving 7 bases not matched to a gene. The CDR3 DNA reads TGTGCCAGTAGTACGATAGCGGGAGTCCTCTACGAGCAGTACTTC. Residues: CASSTIAGVLYEQYF.

V is TRBV13 and J is TRBJ2-5, with D possibly called TRBD1 or TRBD2 (5 bases each). V dropped 7 bases and J dropped 0 bases, with 15 bases sitting between them. Germline V gene data show CDR1 as PRHDT and CDR2 as FYEKMQ (reference sequence). The CDR3 totals 15 residues. CDR3: CASTFGGRNQETQYF. In nucleotides, the CDR3 is TGTGCCAGCACCTTTGGGGGAAGGAACCAAGAGACCCAGTACTTC. The whole variable domain, remainder taken from reference TRBV13 and TRBJ2-5, is AAGVIQSPRHLIKEKRETATLKCYPIPRHDTVYWYQQGPGQDPQFLISFYEKMQSDKGSIPDRFSAQQFSDYHSELNMSSLELGDSALYFCASTFGGRNQETQYFGPGTRLLVL.

The rearrangement uses TRBV7-6 and TRBJ1-4; perhaps TRBD1 as D (6 bases). CDR1 and CDR2 from the germline V gene are SGHVS and FNYEAQ. V gave up 2 bases and J gave up 8 bases, with 15 bases separating them. This CDR3 has 15 residues. CDR3 sequence (DNA): TGTGCCAGCAGCTTAATGGGGGCGGCGCTGGAAAAACTGTTTTTT. It yields the protein CASSLMGAALEKLFF.

The rearrangement uses TRBV19 and TRBJ1-5; no firm D call. From germline, CDR1 is LNHDA and CDR2 SQIVND (reference sequence). V was clipped by 9 bases and J by 4 bases, with 13 bases between them. This CDR3 has 13 residues. The CDR3 region is CASNYYGNQPQHF. The CDR3 bases are TGTGCCAGCAACTACTACGGAAATCAGCCCCAGCATTTT.

The rearrangement joins TRBV14 to TRBJ1-2; D is perhaps TRBD1 (5 bases). Between the trimmed V and J ends, which lost 0 bases and 3 bases, there was a span of 20 bases. Germline V gives CDR1 SGHDN, CDR2 FVKESK. The CDR3 totals 18 residues. Here the CDR3 DNA reads TGTGCCAGCAGCCAAGAACGAAGGAAGGGGAGGGAGGACTATGGCTACACCTTC. It codes for CASSQERRKGREDYGYTF. Together with reference TRBV14 and TRBJ1-2, the CDR3 gives the full variable domain: EAGVTQFPSHSVIEKGQTVTLRCDPISGHDNLYWYRRVMGKEIKFLLHFVKESKQDESGMPNNRFLAERTGGTYSTLKVQPAELEDSGVYFCASSQERRKGREDYGYTFGSGTRLTVV.

The genes are TRBV7-2 and TRBJ1-2; no firm D call. This CDR3 has 13 amino acids. Germline assignment: CDR1 SGHTA and CDR2 FQGNSA. The V end was cut by 4 bases, the J end by 4 bases, with 10 bases between. CDR3 bases: TGTGCCAGCAGCTCCGCAACTTCCTATGGCTACACCTTC. It yields the protein CASSSATSYGYTF.

This chain links TRBV6-5 with TRBJ2-1, with D possibly being TRBD1 (5 bases). The V gene's germline CDR1 is MNHEY and CDR2 SVGAGI. CDR3 length equals 15 residues. The germline V and J ends were trimmed by 2 bases and 6 bases, with 14 bases remaining between them. The CDR3 DNA sequence: TGTGCCAGCAGTTACAACCAGGGCTCCAGCAATGAGCAGTTCTTC. Translated, it gives CASSYNQGSSNEQFF.

The V gene is TRBV4-3, the J gene TRBJ1-1; D remains ambiguous. Germline V gene sequence: CDR1 LGHNA, CDR2 YSLEER. Trimming cost V 4 bases and J 2 bases, with 14 bases left between them. CDR3 length equals 15 residues. DNA for the CDR3: TGCGCCAGCAGCCGACTATTAGGGCCCAACACTGAAGCTTTCTTT. Protein sequence: CASSRLLGPNTEAFF.

The CDR3 is CASSLAAVLNTEAFF. The CDR3, as DNA: TGTGCCAGCAGCTTAGCTGCGGTATTGAACACTGAAGCTTTCTTT. The rearrangement uses TRBV7-9 and TRBJ1-1; D call uncertain. CDR1 and CDR2 (germline): SEHNR, FQNEAQ (reference sequence). The CDR3 loop spans 15 amino acids. Trimming removed 0 bases from V and 0 bases from J, with 8 bases in between.

The chain couples TRBV11-2 to TRBJ2-1; TRBD1 is a possible D gene (5 bases). This CDR3 is built from 16 residues. Per the germline V gene, CDR1 is SGHAT and CDR2 is FQNNGV. The V and J ends lost 2 bases and 2 bases respectively, with 13 bases between them. CDR3 nucleotide sequence: TGTGCCAGCAGCTTAAATCCAGCAGGGACCTACAATGAGCAGTTCTTC. Its translation is CASSLNPAGTYNEQFF.

The chain joins TRBV6-1 to TRBJ1-1, with D perhaps matching TRBD1 (6 bases). The CDR3 is made up of 16 amino acids. Germline assignment: CDR1 MNHNS and CDR2 SASEGT. V dropped 5 bases and J dropped 0 bases, with 16 bases sitting between them. DNA of the CDR3: TGTGCCAGCAGTCAAGACAGGACCTACCTGAACACTGAAGCTTTCTTT. This sequence encodes CASSQDRTYLNTEAFF.

This sequence joins TRBV27 and TRBJ1-4, with D maybe TRBD1 (5 bases). Germline V gene sequence: CDR1 MNHEY, CDR2 SMNVEV (reference sequence). The CDR3 runs to 18 residues. V gave up 4 bases and J gave up 8 bases, with 26 bases separating them. CDR3 in amino acids: CASSSLQFPGRPTEKLFF. In DNA, the CDR3 is TGTGCCAGCAGTTCCCTACAATTCCCGGGACGGCCCACGGAAAAACTGTTTTTT.

This chain joins TRBV6-1 and TRBJ2-1, with 8 bases that match TRBD2. J lost 4 bases, V lost 6 bases, and 8 bases had no gene match. Germline V gene lookup returns CDR1 MNHNS and CDR2 SASEGT. CDR3 size: 15 residues. DNA of the CDR3: TGTGCCAGCAGGACTGGGCGGGAGGTATACAATGAGCAGTTCTTC. Encoded protein: CASRTGREVYNEQFF.

The chain employs TRBV7-3 and TRBJ2-7; 8 bases match TRBD2. The CDR3 is made up of 15 amino acids. J was trimmed by 3 bases and V by 5 bases; bases with no gene match: 9. Germline V lookup: CDR1 SGHTA, CDR2 FQGTGA. For the CDR3, the DNA is TGTGCCAGCAGCACCAAAGGTAGCGGGGACTACGAGCAGTACTTC. It codes for CASSTKGSGDYEQYF.

As DNA, the CDR3 is TGTGCCAGCAGTTTATCGAACAGTAATGAAAAACTGTTTTTT. It specifies CASSLSNSNEKLFF. The chain is built from TRBV27 and TRBJ1-4; D not certain. The length of the CDR3 is 14 residues. The V and J ends lost 0 bases and 4 bases respectively, with 6 bases between them. Germline V gene lookup returns CDR1 MNHEY and CDR2 SMNVEV (reference sequence).

CDR3 in DNA: TGTGCCAGCAGCGTTACCCCATCCCCCGGGACAGGGCCTCTCGAGCAGTACTTC. Translating gives CASSVTPSPGTGPLEQYF. The rearrangement links TRBV9 to TRBJ2-7; 9 bases fit TRBD1. J lost 6 bases, V lost 2 bases, and 18 bases had no gene match. CDR1 and CDR2 (germline): SGDLS, YYNGEE. The length of the CDR3 is 18 residues. The full variable domain, its missing parts supplied by reference TRBV9 and TRBJ2-7, is DSGVTQTPKHLITATGQRVTLRCSPRSGDLSVYWYQQSLDQGLQFLIQYYNGEERAKGNILERFSAQQFPDLHSELNLSSLELGDSALYFCASSVTPSPGTGPLEQYFGPGTRLTVT.

The genes are TRBV10-3 and TRBJ2-1, with D tentatively TRBD1 (5 bases). The CDR3 contains 11 residues. V was shortened by 8 bases and J by 6 bases, with 8 bases between the two germline ends. From germline, CDR1 is ENHRY and CDR2 SYGVKD. Written as DNA, the CDR3 is TGTGCCATCCGACAGAGCAATGAGCAGTTCTTC. Translating it yields CAIRQSNEQFF.

V and J are TRBV28 and TRBJ2-2, with a tentative D call TRBD2 (5 bases). Per the germline V gene, CDR1 is MDHEN and CDR2 is SYDVKM. V gave up 2 bases and J gave up 4 bases, with 8 bases separating them. The CDR3 covers 14 residues. CDR3 amino acids: CASSLRTFTGELFF. The CDR3 DNA reads TGTGCCAGCAGTTTAAGGACTTTCACCGGGGAGCTGTTTTTT. Variable domain in full (rest from reference TRBV28 and TRBJ2-2): DVKVTQSSRYLVKRTGEKVFLECVQDMDHENMFWYRQDPGLGLRLIYFSYDVKMKEKGDIPEGYSVSREKKERFSLILESASTNQTSMYLCASSLRTFTGELFFGEGSRLTVL.

This chain uses TRBV7-9 with TRBJ2-7, with TRBD1 matching over 8 bases. J lost 3 bases, V lost 0 bases, and 10 bases had no gene match. The CDR3 runs 17 residues. Germline V gives CDR1 SEHNR, CDR2 FQNEAQ (reference sequence). The CDR3 coding sequence is TGTGCCAGCAGCTTAGCGATTTTCCCGGGACAGGACTACGAGCAGTACTTC. Its protein is CASSLAIFPGQDYEQYF.